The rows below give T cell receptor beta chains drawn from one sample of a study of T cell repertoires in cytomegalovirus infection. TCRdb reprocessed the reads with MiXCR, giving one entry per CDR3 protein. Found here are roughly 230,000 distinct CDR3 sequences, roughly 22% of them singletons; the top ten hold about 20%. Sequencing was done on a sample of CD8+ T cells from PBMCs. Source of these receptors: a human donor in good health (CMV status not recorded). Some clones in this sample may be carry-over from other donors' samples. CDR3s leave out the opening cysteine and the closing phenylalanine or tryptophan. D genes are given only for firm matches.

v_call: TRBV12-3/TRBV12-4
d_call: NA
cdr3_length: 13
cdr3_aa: ASTSQRGPENIQY

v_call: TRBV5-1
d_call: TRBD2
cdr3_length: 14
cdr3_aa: ASSLAGAGDYNEQF

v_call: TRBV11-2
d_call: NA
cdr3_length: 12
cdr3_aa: ASSWAGPPHGQF

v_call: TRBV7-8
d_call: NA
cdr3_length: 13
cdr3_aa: ASSQGGIGTDTQY

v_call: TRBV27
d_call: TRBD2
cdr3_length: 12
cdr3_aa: ASSLVLASDEQF

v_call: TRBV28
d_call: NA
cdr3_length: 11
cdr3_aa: ASSSPLNTEAF

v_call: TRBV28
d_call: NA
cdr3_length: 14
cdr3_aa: ASRPPVGPSNQPQH

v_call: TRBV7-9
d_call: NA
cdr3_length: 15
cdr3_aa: ASCGAGIGEIRTEAF

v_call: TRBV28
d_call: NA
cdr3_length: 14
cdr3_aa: ASSLIPSVLADTQY

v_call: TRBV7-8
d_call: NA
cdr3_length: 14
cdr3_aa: ASSLNPGRRNYGYT

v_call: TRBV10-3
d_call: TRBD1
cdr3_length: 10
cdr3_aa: ATEGADNEQS

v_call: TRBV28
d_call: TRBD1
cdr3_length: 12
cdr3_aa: ASSPGQRTYEQY

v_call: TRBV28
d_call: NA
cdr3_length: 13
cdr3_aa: ASSPVGGARDTQY

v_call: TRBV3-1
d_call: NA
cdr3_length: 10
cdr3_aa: ASSQEEGTQY

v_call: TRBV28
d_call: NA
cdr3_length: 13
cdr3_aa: ASSPGPQGYNEQF

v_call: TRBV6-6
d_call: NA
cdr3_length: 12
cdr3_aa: ASSYRTDGTEAF

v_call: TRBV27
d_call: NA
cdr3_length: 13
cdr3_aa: ASSLSPGPQETQY

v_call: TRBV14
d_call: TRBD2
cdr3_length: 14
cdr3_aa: ASSLPGLAAYNEQF

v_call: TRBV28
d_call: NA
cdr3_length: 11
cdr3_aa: ASSLWIGYEQY

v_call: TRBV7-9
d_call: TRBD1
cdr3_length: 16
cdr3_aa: ASSARRTGTDINYGYT

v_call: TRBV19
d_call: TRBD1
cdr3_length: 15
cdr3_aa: ASSAGQGISVDYGYT

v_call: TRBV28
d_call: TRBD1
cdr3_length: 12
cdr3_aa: ASSFRGYSYEQY

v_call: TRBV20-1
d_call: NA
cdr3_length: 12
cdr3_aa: SALRGTTVLIQY

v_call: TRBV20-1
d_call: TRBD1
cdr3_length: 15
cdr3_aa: SARDLVTGLAKNIQY

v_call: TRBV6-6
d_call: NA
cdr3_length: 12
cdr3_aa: ASSYVSLGTEAF

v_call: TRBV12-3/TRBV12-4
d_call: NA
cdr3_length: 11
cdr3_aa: ASSLRGNTEAF

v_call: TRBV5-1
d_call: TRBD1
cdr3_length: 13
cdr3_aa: ASTPTGASGNTIY

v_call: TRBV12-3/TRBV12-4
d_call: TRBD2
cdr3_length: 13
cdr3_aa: ASSSLAAYNNEQF

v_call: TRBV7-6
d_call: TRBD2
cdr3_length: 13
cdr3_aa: ASSYLAGGVNEQF

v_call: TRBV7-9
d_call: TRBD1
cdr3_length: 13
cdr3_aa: ASSSDRVAKNIQY

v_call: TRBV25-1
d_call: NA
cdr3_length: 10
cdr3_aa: ASSVFDTEAF

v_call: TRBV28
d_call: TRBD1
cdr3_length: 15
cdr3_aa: ASSLSLGQGGSDEQF

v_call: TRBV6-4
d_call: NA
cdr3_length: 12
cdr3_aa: ASSDMTNHHEQY

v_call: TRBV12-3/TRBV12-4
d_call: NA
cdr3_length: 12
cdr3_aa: ASSSFLGLMNQF

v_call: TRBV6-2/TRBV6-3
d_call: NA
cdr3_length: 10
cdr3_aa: ASSYPFGEAF

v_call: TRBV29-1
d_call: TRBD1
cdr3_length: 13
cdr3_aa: SVPGQGTPNYGYT

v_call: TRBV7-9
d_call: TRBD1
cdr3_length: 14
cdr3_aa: ASSFKGQAFYYGYT

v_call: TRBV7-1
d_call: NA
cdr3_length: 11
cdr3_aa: ASTLDNYNEQF

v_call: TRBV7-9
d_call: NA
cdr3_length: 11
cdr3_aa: ASSGDLNQPQH

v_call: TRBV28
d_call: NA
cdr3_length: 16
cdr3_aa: ASSLSPAGDGRNEKLF

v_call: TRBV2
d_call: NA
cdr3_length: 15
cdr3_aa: ASSDNVQTASNQPQH

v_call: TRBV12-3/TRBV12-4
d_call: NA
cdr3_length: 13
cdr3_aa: ASSLSPLGTGELF